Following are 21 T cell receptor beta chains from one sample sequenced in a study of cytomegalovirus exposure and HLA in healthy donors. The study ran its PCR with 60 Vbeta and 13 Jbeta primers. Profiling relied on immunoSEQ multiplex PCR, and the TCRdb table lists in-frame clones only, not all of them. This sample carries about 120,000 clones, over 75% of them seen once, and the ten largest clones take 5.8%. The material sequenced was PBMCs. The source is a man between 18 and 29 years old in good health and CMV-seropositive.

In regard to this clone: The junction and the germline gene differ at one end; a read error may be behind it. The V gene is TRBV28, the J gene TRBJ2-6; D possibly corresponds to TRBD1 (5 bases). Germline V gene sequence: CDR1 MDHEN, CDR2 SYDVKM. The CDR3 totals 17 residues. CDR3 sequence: CASSLRRSNSGANGLTF. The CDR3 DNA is TGTGCCAGCAGTTTGAGACGCTCGAACTCTGGGGCCAACGGCCTGACTTTC.

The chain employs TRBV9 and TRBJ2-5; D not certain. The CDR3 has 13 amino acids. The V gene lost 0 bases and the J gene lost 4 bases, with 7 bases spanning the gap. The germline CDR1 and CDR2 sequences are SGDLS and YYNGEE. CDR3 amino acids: CASSVGWRETQYF. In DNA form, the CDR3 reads TGTGCCAGCAGCGTAGGTTGGAGAGAGACCCAGTACTTC.

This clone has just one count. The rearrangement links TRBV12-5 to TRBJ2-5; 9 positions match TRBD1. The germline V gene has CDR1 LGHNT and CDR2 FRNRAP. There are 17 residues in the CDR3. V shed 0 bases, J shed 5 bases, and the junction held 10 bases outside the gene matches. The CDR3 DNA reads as TGTGCTAGTGGTTTGGTACAGGGGGCGTCGTCGTCGGAGACCCAGTACTTC. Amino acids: CASGLVQGASSSETQYF. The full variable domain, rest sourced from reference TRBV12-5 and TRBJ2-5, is DARVTQTPRHKVTEMGQEVTMRCQPILGHNTVFWYRQTMMQGLELLAYFRNRAPLDDSGMPKDRFSAEMPDATLATLKIQPSEPRDSAVYFCASGLVQGASSSETQYFGPGTRLLVL.

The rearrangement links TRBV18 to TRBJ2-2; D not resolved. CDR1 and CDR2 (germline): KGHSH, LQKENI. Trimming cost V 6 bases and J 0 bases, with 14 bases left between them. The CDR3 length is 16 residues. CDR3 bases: TGTGCCAGCTCCCGAGTCGCCGGTCCGAACACCGGGGAGCTGTTTTTT. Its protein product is CASSRVAGPNTGELFF.

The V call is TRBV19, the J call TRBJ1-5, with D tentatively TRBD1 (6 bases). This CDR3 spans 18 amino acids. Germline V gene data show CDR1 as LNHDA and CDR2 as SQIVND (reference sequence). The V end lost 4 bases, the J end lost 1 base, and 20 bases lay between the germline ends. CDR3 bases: TGTGCCAGTAGTACCAGACAGGCAATCCTTACAAGCAATCAGCCCCAGCATTTT. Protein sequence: CASSTRQAILTSNQPQHF. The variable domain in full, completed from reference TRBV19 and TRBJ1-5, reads DGGITQSPKYLFRKEGQNVTLSCEQNLNHDAMYWYRQDPGQGLRLIYYSQIVNDFQKGDIAEGYSVSREKKESFPLTVTSAQKNPTAFYLCASSTRQAILTSNQPQHFGDGTRLSIL.

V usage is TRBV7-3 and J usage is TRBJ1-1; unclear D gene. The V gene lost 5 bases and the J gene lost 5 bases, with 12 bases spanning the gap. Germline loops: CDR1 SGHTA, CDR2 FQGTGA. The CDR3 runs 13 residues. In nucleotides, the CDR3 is TGTGCCAGCAGCCCTAGTCCGGAGACTGAAGCTTTCTTT. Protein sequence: CASSPSPETEAFF.

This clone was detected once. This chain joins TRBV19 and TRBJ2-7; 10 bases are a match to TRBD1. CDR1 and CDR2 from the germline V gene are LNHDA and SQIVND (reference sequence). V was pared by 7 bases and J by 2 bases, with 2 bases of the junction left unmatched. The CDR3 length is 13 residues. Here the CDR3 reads CASNGQGAYEQYF. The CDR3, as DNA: TGTGCCAGTAACGGACAGGGGGCCTACGAGCAGTACTTC.

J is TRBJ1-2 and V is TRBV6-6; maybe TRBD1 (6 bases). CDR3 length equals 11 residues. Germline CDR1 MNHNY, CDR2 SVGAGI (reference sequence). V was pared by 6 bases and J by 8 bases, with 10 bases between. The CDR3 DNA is TGTGCCAGCAGATCAGGGGACGGCTACACCTTC. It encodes CASRSGDGYTF.

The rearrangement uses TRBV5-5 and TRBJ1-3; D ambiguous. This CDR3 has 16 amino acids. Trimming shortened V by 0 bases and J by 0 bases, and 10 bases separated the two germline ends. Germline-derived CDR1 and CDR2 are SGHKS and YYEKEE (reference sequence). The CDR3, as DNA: TGTGCCAGCAGCTTGGCGTGGGCCAGCTCTGGAAACACCATATATTTT. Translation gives CASSLAWASSGNTIYF. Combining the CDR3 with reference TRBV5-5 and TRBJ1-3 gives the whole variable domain DAGVTQSPTHLIKTRGQQVTLRCSPISGHKSVSWYQQVLGQGPQFIFQYYEKEERGRGNFPDRFSARQFPNYSSELNVNALLLGDSALYLCASSLAWASSGNTIYFGEGSWLTVV.

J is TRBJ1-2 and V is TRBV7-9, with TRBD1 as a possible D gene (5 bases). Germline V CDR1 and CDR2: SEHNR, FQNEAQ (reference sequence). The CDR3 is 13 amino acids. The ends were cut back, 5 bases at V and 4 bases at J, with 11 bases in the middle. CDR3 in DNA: TGTGCCAGCAGCCTTGACAGCCTCTATGGCTACACCTTC. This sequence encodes CASSLDSLYGYTF.

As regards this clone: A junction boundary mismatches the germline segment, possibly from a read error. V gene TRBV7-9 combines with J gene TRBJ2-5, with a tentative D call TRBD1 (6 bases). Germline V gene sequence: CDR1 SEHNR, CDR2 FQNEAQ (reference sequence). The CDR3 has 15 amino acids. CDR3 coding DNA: TGTTCCAGCAGCCTCCGGGACAACACACAAGAGACCCAGTACTTC. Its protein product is CSSSLRDNTQETQYF.

The CDR3 DNA is TGTGCCAGCAGCCCCCTTCCGGGAATAGGTGGCTACACCTTC. This translates into CASSPLPGIGGYTF. The V gene is TRBV11-1, the J gene TRBJ1-2; D is uncertain. V was pared by 5 bases and J by 7 bases, with 17 bases between. CDR1 and CDR2 from the germline V gene are SGHAT and FQDESV (reference sequence). The CDR3 spans 14 residues.

The CDR3 loop is CASSLAGLGNQPQHF. The DNA of the CDR3 is TGTGCCAGCAGTCTAGCAGGTCTTGGCAATCAGCCCCAGCATTTT. V usage is TRBV27 and J usage is TRBJ1-5; D is ambiguous. Trimming pared 5 bases from V and 2 bases from J, leaving 13 bases between. This CDR3 is built from 15 residues. Per germline, CDR1 MNHEY and CDR2 SMNVEV (reference sequence).

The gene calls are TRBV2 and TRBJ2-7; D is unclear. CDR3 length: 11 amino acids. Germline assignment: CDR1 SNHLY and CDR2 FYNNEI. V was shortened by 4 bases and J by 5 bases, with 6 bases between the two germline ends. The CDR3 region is CASSVLDEQYF. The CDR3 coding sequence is TGTGCCAGCAGTGTTCTCGACGAGCAGTACTTC. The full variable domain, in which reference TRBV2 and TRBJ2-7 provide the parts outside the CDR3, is EPEVTQTPSHQVTQMGQEVILRCVPISNHLYFYWYRQILGQKVEFLVSFYNNEISEKSEIFDDQFSVERPDGSNFTLKIRSTKLEDSAMYFCASSVLDEQYFGPGTRLTVT.

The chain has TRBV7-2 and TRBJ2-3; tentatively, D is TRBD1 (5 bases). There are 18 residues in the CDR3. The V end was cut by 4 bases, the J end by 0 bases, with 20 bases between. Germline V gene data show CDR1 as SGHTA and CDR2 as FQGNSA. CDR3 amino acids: CASSSMAGFSSSTDTQYF. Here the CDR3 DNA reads TGTGCCAGCAGCTCGATGGCAGGGTTTTCCTCTAGCACAGATACGCAGTATTTT.

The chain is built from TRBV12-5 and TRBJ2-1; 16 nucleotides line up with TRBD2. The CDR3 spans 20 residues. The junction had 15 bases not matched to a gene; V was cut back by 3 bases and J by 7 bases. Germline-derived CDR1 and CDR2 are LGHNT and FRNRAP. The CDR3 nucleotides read TGTGCTAGTGGTTTTACTAGGGGGACTAGCGGGAGGGCCCTCGTTAATGAGCAGTTCTTC. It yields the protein CASGFTRGTSGRALVNEQFF.

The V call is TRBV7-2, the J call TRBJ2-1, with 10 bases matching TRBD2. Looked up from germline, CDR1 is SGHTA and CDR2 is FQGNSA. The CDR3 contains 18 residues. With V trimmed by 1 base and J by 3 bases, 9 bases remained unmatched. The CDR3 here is CASSLELAGWGVYNEQFF. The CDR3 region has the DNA TGTGCCAGCAGCTTAGAACTAGCGGGATGGGGGGTCTACAATGAGCAGTTCTTC.

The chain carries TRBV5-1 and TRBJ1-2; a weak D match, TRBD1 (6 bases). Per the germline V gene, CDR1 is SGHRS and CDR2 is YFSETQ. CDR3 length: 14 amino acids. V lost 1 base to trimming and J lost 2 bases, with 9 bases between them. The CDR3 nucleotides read TGCGCCAGCAGCTTGTATCAGGGGAACTATGGCTACACCTTC. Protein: CASSLYQGNYGYTF.

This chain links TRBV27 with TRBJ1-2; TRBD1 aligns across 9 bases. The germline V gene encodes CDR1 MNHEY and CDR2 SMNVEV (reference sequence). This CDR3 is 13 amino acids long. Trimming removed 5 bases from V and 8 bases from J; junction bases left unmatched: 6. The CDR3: CASSRDRGSGYTF. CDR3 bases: TGTGCCAGCAGTCGAGACAGGGGGAGCGGCTACACCTTC.

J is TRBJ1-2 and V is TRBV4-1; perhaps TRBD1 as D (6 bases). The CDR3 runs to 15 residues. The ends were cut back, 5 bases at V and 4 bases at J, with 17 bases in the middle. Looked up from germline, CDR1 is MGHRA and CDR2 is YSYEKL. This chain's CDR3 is CASSYPDSKLYGYTF. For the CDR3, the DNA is TGCGCCAGCAGCTACCCGGACAGCAAACTCTATGGCTACACCTTC.

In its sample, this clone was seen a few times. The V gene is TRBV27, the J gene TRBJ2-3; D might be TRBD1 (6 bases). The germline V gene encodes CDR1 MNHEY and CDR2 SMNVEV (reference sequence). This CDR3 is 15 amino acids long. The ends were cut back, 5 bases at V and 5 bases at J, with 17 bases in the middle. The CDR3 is CASSESSQGGDTQYF. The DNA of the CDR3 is TGTGCCAGCAGTGAGAGCTCCCAAGGGGGAGATACGCAGTATTTT.